A single sample is the source of the 29 T cell receptor beta chains below, sequenced in a study of shared clonotypes between healthy human individuals. Clones were read by immunoSEQ multiplex PCR, and TCRdb kept only the in-frame ones, dropping some. The sample has about 1.1 million clones; roughly 80% are singletons. Sequences were obtained from memory CD4+ T cells from PBMCs. Stated subset: CD45RA-negative fraction. Receptors were obtained from a man aged 18-30 years in good health. Some clones in this sample may be carry-over from other donors' samples.

The chain employs TRBV11-1 and TRBJ2-5; D uncertain. Germline V gene sequence: CDR1 SGHAT, CDR2 FQDESV (reference sequence). The CDR3 has 17 amino acids. Trimming took 0 bases from V and 4 from J, leaving 18 bases between them. CDR3 amino acids: CASSLAGPRSTGETQYF. The DNA for the CDR3 is TGTGCCAGCAGCTTAGCGGGCCCAAGATCCACTGGAGAGACCCAGTACTTC.

This clone was observed once. Germline and junction disagree at one end, which may indicate a read error. Other nucleotide sequences in the sample specify the same CDR3. The genes are TRBV29-1 and TRBJ2-6; TRBD1 is a possible D gene (5 bases). CDR1 and CDR2 (germline): SQVTM, ANQGSEA. CDR3 size: 13 residues. Here the CDR3 DNA reads TGCAGCGTCGAAGGGGCTGGGGCCAACGTCCTGACTTTC. This sequence encodes CSVEGAGANVLTF.

The chain joins TRBV7-4 to TRBJ2-7; TRBD1 matches at 9 bases. Germline CDR1 reads SGHVT; CDR2 reads SQSDAQ. Unmatched junction bases numbered 21, after V lost 1 base and J lost 2 bases. CDR3 length: 21 residues. The CDR3 DNA reads TGTGCCAGCAGCTTAGGACTGTGTGGGACAGGGAAACTGTCAGGGGCCTACGAGCAGTACTTC. It yields the protein CASSLGLCGTGKLSGAYEQYF.

The J gene is TRBJ1-2, the V gene TRBV4-2; unclear D gene. CDR3 length: 15 amino acids. V was cut by 4 bases and J by 0 bases, with 12 bases left in between. From germline, CDR1 is LGHNA and CDR2 YNFKEQ. CDR3 DNA: TGTGCCAGCAGCCCAAATAGGTCGCCTAACTATGGCTACACCTTC. Protein product: CASSPNRSPNYGYTF.

This chain uses TRBV18 with TRBJ1-1, with D perhaps matching TRBD1 (6 bases). The germline V gene encodes CDR1 KGHSH and CDR2 LQKENI. Trimming stripped 3 bases from V and 1 base from J, with 15 bases between. The CDR3 covers 16 residues. The CDR3 is CASSPTAGAENTEAFF. CDR3 DNA sequence: TGTGCCAGCTCACCCACGGCGGGGGCAGAGAACACTGAAGCTTTCTTT. Full variable domain (outside the CDR3, taken from reference TRBV18 and TRBJ1-1): NAGVMQNPRHLVRRRGQEARLRCSPMKGHSHVYWYRQLPEEGLKFMVYLQKENIIDESGMPKERFSAEFPKEGPSILRIQQVVRGDSAAYFCASSPTAGAENTEAFFGQGTRLTVV.

The rearrangement links TRBV5-5 to TRBJ2-7; a possible D gene is TRBD1 (5 bases). This CDR3 has 15 residues. V shed 0 bases and J shed 0 bases, with 10 bases lying between them. CDR1 SGHKS and CDR2 YYEKEE come from the germline V gene (reference sequence). As DNA, the CDR3 is TGTGCCAGCAGCTTGGGGACAACGAGCTCCTACGAGCAGTACTTC. This codes for CASSLGTTSSYEQYF.

The chain joins TRBV5-1 to TRBJ2-2; 11 bases agree with TRBD2. The germline V gene has CDR1 SGHRS and CDR2 YFSETQ. CDR3 length equals 15 residues. With 1 base clipped from V and 7 bases from J, the junction kept 3 bases outside the gene matches. The CDR3 region is CASSLTSGSGGELFF. In DNA, the CDR3 is TGCGCCAGCAGCTTGACTAGCGGGAGTGGCGGGGAGCTGTTTTTT.

This chain links TRBV5-1 with TRBJ1-2; D is uncertain. Germline CDR1 and CDR2: SGHRS and YFSETQ. The germline V and J ends were trimmed by 0 bases and 5 bases, with 11 bases remaining between them. The CDR3 extends over 14 amino acids. CDR3 loop: CASSLGQLEYGYTF. As DNA, the CDR3 is TGCGCCAGCAGCTTGGGTCAGCTGGAATATGGCTACACCTTC.

The gene calls are TRBV5-1 and TRBJ2-5; 7 bases align to TRBD1. CDR3 length: 14 residues. The germline CDR1 and CDR2 sequences are SGHRS and YFSETQ. With 5 bases clipped from V and 7 bases from J, the junction kept 11 bases outside the gene matches. The CDR3 coding sequence is TGCGCCAGCAGACCCGATACAGGGGATCGGACCCAGTACTTC. Residues: CASRPDTGDRTQYF.

The chain has TRBV30 and TRBJ2-4; 10 bases agree with TRBD2. CDR3 length: 17 amino acids. The J segment lost 3 bases and the V segment lost 1 base, leaving 9 bases of the junction unmatched. Germline values: CDR1 GTSNPN, CDR2 SVGIG (reference sequence). CDR3 in amino acids: CAWSDRAGGRSKNIQYF. The CDR3 DNA follows: TGTGCCTGGAGTGATCGAGCGGGAGGGCGTAGCAAAAACATTCAGTACTTC.

The chain links TRBV28 to TRBJ2-7; a weak D match, TRBD1 (6 bases). Germline CDR1 MDHEN, CDR2 SYDVKM. The CDR3 contains 13 residues. V lost 6 bases, J lost 1 base, and 10 bases lay in between. DNA for the CDR3: TGTGCCAGCAGGGCACAGGGTTCCTACGAGCAGTACTTC. It specifies CASRAQGSYEQYF. Complete variable domain (other parts from reference TRBV28 and TRBJ2-7): DVKVTQSSRYLVKRTGEKVFLECVQDMDHENMFWYRQDPGLGLRLIYFSYDVKMKEKGDIPEGYSVSREKKERFSLILESASTNQTSMYLCASRAQGSYEQYFGPGTRLTVT.

The rearrangement uses TRBV2 and TRBJ2-7, with D possibly being TRBD1 or TRBD2 (6 bases each). Germline CDR1 is SNHLY and CDR2 is FYNNEI. The CDR3 sequence is 14 residues long. The ends were cut back, 6 bases at V and 4 bases at J, with 16 bases in the middle. The CDR3 here is CASRVGGASYEQYF. The CDR3 coding sequence is TGTGCCAGCAGGGTCGGGGGCGCAAGTTACGAGCAGTACTTC.

This chain joins TRBV7-2 and TRBJ2-1; 12 bases agree with TRBD2. The germline V gene encodes CDR1 SGHTA and CDR2 FQGNSA. The trim removed 6 bases at V and 7 bases at J, leaving 7 bases unmatched. CDR3 length: 15 amino acids. The CDR3: CASSKTSGSLNEQFF. The DNA for the CDR3 is TGTGCCAGCAGTAAGACTAGCGGGAGTTTGAATGAGCAGTTCTTC.

The chain couples TRBV28 to TRBJ1-1; D gene ambiguous. V lost 5 bases to trimming and J lost 6 bases, with 10 bases between them. CDR3 length: 12 amino acids. Germline-derived CDR1 and CDR2 are MDHEN and SYDVKM. CDR3 sequence reads: CASSPRQSEAFF. As DNA, the CDR3 is TGTGCCAGCAGTCCCCGGCAGTCTGAAGCTTTCTTT.

In regard to this clone: Other DNA sequences within the sample encode an identical CDR3. The chain employs TRBV7-9 and TRBJ2-5, with D unclear. There are 12 residues in the CDR3. The germline gives CDR1 SEHNR, CDR2 FQNEAQ (reference sequence). V was clipped by 3 bases and J by 5 bases, with 7 bases between them. CDR3 region: CASSLVRETQYF. The CDR3 DNA reads TGTGCCAGCAGCTTGGTACGGGAGACCCAGTACTTC.

The chain couples TRBV7-9 to TRBJ2-7, with TRBD2 as a possible D gene (5 bases). Germline lookup yields CDR1 SEHNR and CDR2 FQNEAQ (reference sequence). CDR3 size: 13 residues. V was shortened by 6 bases and J by 9 bases, with 18 bases between the two germline ends. CDR3 DNA sequence: TGTGCCAGCAGTCCCACTAGGCCTGAGACGCAGTACTTC. Protein: CASSPTRPETQYF. Filled out from reference TRBV7-9 and TRBJ2-7, the complete variable domain reads DTGVSQNPRHKITKRGQNVTFRCDPISEHNRLYWYRQTLGQGPEFLTYFQNEAQLEKSRLLSDRFSAERPKGSFSTLEIQRTEQGDSAMYLCASSPTRPETQYFGPGTRLTVT.

The rearrangement joins TRBV5-4 to TRBJ2-7, with TRBD1 matching 8 bases. The germline gives CDR1 SGHNT, CDR2 YYREEE (reference sequence). J gave up 7 bases and V 4 bases, and 7 bases lay outside the gene matches. The length of the CDR3 is 13 residues. Here the CDR3 reads CASSTDRVGEQYF. The DNA for the CDR3 is TGTGCCAGCAGCACGGACAGGGTCGGGGAGCAGTACTTC.

The chain links TRBV10-3 to TRBJ2-1, with 8 bases aligning to TRBD2. This CDR3 has 12 residues. V shed 2 bases and J 16 bases; nucleotides not matched to a gene: 7. Germline assignment: CDR1 ENHRY and CDR2 SYGVKD. The CDR3 DNA sequence: TGTGCCATCAGTGAGATCGGGACTAGTTATTTCTTC. Its protein product is CAISEIGTSYFF.

V gene TRBV7-8 combines with J gene TRBJ2-7; 11 nucleotides match TRBD2. CDR3 length: 16 amino acids. The germline CDR1 and CDR2 sequences are SGHVS and FQNEAQ. With V trimmed by 2 bases and J by 1 base, 4 bases remained unmatched. The CDR3 loop reads CASSLRTSGLSYEQYF. As DNA, the CDR3 is TGTGCCAGCAGCTTAAGGACTAGCGGGCTTTCCTACGAGCAGTACTTC.

The chain carries TRBV5-6 and TRBJ2-7; the match to TRBD1 covers 10 bases. V shed 0 bases and J 3 bases; nucleotides not matched to a gene: 6. The CDR3 sequence is 16 residues long. Germline CDR1 and CDR2: SGHDT and YYEEEE. The DNA for the CDR3 is TGTGCCAGCAGCTTGGTGTGGGGGGACAGGGGCTACGAGCAGTACTTC. Translation: CASSLVWGDRGYEQYF.

The CDR3 loop is CASSPPGPSGGTDTQYF. The DNA of the CDR3 is TGTGCCAGCTCACCACCGGGGCCTAGCGGGGGCACAGATACGCAGTATTTT. The gene calls are TRBV18 and TRBJ2-3; 9 bases fit TRBD2. Germline CDR1 and CDR2: KGHSH and LQKENI. This CDR3 is 17 amino acids long. After removal of 0 bases from V and 1 base from J, the junction contained 5 bases not matched to a gene.

This clone showed up just once. The rearrangement uses TRBV7-2 and TRBJ2-5; 7 bases are a match to TRBD1. The trim removed 5 bases at V and 2 bases at J, leaving 8 bases unmatched. This CDR3 is 15 amino acids long. Germline V gives CDR1 SGHTA, CDR2 FQGNSA. CDR3 sequence: CASSVYRGRQETQYF. CDR3 coding DNA: TGTGCCAGCAGCGTATACAGGGGCCGGCAAGAGACCCAGTACTTC.

Concerning this clone: This CDR3 is also generated by other DNA sequences in the sample. This chain joins TRBV18 and TRBJ2-2; tentatively, D is TRBD2 (6 bases). CDR3 length equals 15 residues. Germline V gene lookup returns CDR1 KGHSH and CDR2 LQKENI. The V gene lost 6 bases and the J gene lost 5 bases, with 16 bases spanning the gap. Written as DNA, the CDR3 is TGTGCCAGCTCCCCCTCGCAGGGACTGACCGGGGAGCTGTTTTTT. This translates into CASSPSQGLTGELFF.

The chain uses TRBV5-4 and TRBJ2-3; D remains unclear. The germline CDR1 and CDR2 sequences are SGHNT and YYREEE (reference sequence). Trimming stripped 3 bases from V and 2 bases from J, with 7 bases between. The CDR3 contains 13 residues. This CDR3 is CASSSAYTDTQYF. DNA for the CDR3: TGTGCCAGCAGCTCAGCCTACACAGATACGCAGTATTTT.

This clone has a handful of counts. This chain links TRBV28 with TRBJ1-5; possible D gene TRBD1, 6 bases. This CDR3 has 14 amino acids. The germline V gene has CDR1 MDHEN and CDR2 SYDVKM. The V end lost 6 bases, the J end lost 6 bases, and 15 bases lay between the germline ends. The CDR3 region has the DNA TGTGCCAGCAGACCACAGGGAATGGGTCAGCCCCAGCATTTT. Translated: CASRPQGMGQPQHF. The variable domain in full, with the rest retrieved from reference TRBV28 and TRBJ1-5, is DVKVTQSSRYLVKRTGEKVFLECVQDMDHENMFWYRQDPGLGLRLIYFSYDVKMKEKGDIPEGYSVSREKKERFSLILESASTNQTSMYLCASRPQGMGQPQHFGDGTRLSIL.

The J gene is TRBJ2-7, the V gene TRBV7-9; D not certain. The CDR3 is 15 residues long. Germline V CDR1 and CDR2: SEHNR, FQNEAQ (reference sequence). Trimming pared 4 bases from V and 5 bases from J, leaving 18 bases between. The CDR3 DNA sequence: TGTGCCAGCAGCTCGGTGGAAAAGCCCGCCAACGAGCAGTACTTC. Translation: CASSSVEKPANEQYF.

This clone was counted only a few times. The chain joins TRBV19 to TRBJ2-3, with 12 positions matching TRBD2. Germline V gives CDR1 LNHDA, CDR2 SQIVND (reference sequence). Germline trimming cut 7 bases from V and 0 bases from J; bases unmatched to any gene: 8. The CDR3 runs 17 residues. The CDR3 DNA reads as TGTGCCAGTACCTCACAAGGACTAGCGGGGAGCACAGATACGCAGTATTTT. Translated, it gives CASTSQGLAGSTDTQYF.

This sequence joins TRBV2 and TRBJ1-2; 7 bases agree with TRBD1. From germline, CDR1 is SNHLY and CDR2 FYNNEI. This CDR3 contains 13 residues. The V segment lost 8 bases and the J segment 2 bases; nucleotides outside the gene matches: 5. The CDR3 here is CASVQTGNYGYTF. The CDR3 DNA is TGTGCCAGCGTGCAGACAGGGAACTATGGCTACACCTTC.

For this clone: A read error may explain this, as a much larger clone is one base away. The sample contains more than one DNA sequence encoding this CDR3. The chain joins TRBV21-1 to TRBJ2-7; the DNA was not compared with TRBD2, the D call given in the table. TRBV21-1 is deemed a pseudogene. The CDR3 consists of 15 residues. In DNA form, the CDR3 reads TGTGCCAGCAGCAAGGACGCAGCGGGAGCGGAAGAGCAGTACTTC. Translating it yields CASSKDAAGAEEQYF.